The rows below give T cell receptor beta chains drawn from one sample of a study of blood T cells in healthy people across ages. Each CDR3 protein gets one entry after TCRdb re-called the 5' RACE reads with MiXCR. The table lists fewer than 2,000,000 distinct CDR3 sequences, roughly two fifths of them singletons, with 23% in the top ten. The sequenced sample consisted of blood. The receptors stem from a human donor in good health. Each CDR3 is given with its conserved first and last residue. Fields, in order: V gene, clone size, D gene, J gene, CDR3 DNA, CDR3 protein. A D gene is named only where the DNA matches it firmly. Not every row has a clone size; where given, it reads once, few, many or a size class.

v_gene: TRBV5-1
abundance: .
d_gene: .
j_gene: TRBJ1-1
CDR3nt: TGCGCCAGCAGCTTGAACGGGGGCGACTTAGCTGAAGCTTTCTTT
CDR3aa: CASSLNGGDLAEAFF

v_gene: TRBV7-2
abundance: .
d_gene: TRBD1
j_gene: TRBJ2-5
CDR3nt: TGTGCCAGCACCCTGGGACAGGGGGCAGAAGAGACCCAGTACTTC
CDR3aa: CASTLGQGAEETQYF

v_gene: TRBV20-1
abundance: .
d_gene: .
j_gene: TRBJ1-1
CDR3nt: TGCCGTGCGAGTTCCGGACAGAACACTGAAGCTTTCTTT
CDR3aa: CRASSGQNTEAFF

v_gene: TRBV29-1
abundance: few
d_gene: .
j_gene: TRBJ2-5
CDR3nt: TGCAGCGTGGACGGGGCAGCACAAGAGACCCAGTACTTC
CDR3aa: CSVDGAAQETQYF

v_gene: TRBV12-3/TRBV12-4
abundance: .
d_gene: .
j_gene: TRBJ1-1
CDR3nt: TGTGCCAGCAGTTTCGGGGCAGGAGTGAACACTGAAGCTTTCTTT
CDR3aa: CASSFGAGVNTEAFF

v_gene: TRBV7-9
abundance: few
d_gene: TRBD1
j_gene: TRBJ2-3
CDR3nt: TGTGCCAGCAGCCCGCGCGGGACAGGACTCACAGATACGCAGTATTTT
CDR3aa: CASSPRGTGLTDTQYF

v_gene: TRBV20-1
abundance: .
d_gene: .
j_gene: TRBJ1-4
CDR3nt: TGCAGTGCTAGGAAGGTACAGGGTAATGAAAAACTGTTTTTT
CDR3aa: CSARKVQGNEKLFF

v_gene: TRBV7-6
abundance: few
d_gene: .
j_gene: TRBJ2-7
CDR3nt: TGTGCCAGCAGCTCGGACAGCCGCTACGAGCAGTACTTC
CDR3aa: CASSSDSRYEQYF

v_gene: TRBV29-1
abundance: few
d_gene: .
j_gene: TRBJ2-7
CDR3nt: TGCAGCGTTGGGGGGCAACGCGAGCAGTACTTC
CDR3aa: CSVGGQREQYF

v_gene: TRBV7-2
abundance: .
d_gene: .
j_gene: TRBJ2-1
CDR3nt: TGTGCCAGCAAGCTTGTATCCGGGGAGCAGTTCTTC
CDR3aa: CASKLVSGEQFF

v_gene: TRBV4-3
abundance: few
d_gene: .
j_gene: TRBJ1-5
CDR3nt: TGCGCCAGCAGTCAGGAACCCGGGTCTAGCAATCAGCCCCAGCATTTT
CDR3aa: CASSQEPGSSNQPQHF